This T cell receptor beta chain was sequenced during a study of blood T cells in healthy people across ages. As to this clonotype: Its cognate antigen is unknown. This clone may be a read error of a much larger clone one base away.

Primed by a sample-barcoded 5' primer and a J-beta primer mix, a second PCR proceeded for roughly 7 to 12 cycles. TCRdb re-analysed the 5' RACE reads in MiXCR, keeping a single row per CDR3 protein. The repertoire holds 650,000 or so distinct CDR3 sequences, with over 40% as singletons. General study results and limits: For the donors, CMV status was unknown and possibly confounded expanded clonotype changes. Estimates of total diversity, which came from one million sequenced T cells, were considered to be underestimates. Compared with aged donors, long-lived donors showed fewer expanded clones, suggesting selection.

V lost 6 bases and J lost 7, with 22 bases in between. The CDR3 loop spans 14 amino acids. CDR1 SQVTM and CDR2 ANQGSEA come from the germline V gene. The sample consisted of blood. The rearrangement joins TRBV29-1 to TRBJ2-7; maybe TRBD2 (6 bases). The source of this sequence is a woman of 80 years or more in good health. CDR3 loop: CSVLWRDPYNEQYF. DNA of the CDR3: TGCAGCGTCCTGTGGCGGGACCCCTACAATGAGCAGTACTTC.